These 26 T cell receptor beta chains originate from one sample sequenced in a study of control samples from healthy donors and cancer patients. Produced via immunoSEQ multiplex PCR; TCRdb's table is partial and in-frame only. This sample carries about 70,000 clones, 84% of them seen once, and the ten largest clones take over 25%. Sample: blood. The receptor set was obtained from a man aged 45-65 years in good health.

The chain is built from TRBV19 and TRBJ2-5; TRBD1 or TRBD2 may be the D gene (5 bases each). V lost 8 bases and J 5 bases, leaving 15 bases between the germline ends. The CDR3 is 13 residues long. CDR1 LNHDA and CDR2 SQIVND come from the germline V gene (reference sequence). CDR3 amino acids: CASWGPPSETQYF. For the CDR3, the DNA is TGTGCCAGTTGGGGACCTCCTTCGGAGACCCAGTACTTC. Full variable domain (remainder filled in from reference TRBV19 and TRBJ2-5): DGGITQSPKYLFRKEGQNVTLSCEQNLNHDAMYWYRQDPGQGLRLIYYSQIVNDFQKGDIAEGYSVSREKKESFPLTVTSAQKNPTAFYLCASWGPPSETQYFGPGTRLLVL.

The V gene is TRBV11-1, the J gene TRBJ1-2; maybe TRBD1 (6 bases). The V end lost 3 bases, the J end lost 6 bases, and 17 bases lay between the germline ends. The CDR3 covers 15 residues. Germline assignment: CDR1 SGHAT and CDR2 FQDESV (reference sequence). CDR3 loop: CASSFSPEQGNGYTF. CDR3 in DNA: TGTGCCAGCAGCTTCAGCCCGGAACAGGGCAATGGCTACACCTTC.

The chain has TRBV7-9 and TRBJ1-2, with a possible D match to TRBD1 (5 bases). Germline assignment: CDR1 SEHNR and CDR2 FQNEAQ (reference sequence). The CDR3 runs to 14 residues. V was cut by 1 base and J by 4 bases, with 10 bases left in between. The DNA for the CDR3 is TGTGCCAGCAGCTTAGAGGGGAGGGGCTATGGCTACACCTTC. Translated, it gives CASSLEGRGYGYTF.

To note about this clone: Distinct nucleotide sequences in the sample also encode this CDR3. This CDR3 reads CASSYGQYYEQYF. For the CDR3, the DNA is TGTGCCAGCAGTTACGGACAGTACTACGAGCAGTACTTC. The J gene is TRBJ2-7, the V gene TRBV6-2 or TRBV6-3; possible D gene TRBD1, 6 bases. V was cut by 2 bases and J by 3 bases, with 8 bases left in between. The CDR3 is made up of 13 amino acids. Germline V CDR1 and CDR2: MNHEY, SVGEGT.

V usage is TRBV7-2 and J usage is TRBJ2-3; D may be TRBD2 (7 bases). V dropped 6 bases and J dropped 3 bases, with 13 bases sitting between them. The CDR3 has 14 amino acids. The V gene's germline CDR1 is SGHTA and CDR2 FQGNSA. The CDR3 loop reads CASRPGGLTDTQYF. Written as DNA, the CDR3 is TGTGCCAGCAGACCGGGGGGCCTAACAGATACGCAGTATTTT.

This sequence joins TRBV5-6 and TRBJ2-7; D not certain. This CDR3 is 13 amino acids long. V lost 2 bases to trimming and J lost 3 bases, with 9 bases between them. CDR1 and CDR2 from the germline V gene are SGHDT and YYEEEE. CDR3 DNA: TGTGCCAGCAGCTTTGACGCAGACTACGAGCAGTACTTC. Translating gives CASSFDADYEQYF.

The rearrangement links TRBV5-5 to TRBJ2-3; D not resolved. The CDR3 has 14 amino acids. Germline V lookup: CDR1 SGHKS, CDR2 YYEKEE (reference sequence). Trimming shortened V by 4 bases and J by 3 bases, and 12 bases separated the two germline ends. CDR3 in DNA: TGTGCCAGCAGCCGGACCGCTGCTACAGATACGCAGTATTTT. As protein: CASSRTAATDTQYF.

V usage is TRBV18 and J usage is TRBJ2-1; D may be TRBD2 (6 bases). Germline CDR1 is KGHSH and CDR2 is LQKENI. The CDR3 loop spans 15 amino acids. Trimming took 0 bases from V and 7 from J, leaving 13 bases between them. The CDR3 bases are TGTGCCAGCTCACCACCTACGGGAGCCCGTAATGAGCAGTTCTTC. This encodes CASSPPTGARNEQFF.

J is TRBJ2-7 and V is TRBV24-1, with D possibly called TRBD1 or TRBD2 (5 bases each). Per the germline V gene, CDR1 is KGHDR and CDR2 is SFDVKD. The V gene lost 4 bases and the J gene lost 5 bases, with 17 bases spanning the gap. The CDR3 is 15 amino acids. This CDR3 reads CATSDPGGAVDEQYF. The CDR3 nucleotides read TGTGCCACCAGTGACCCTGGGGGTGCAGTGGACGAGCAGTACTTC.

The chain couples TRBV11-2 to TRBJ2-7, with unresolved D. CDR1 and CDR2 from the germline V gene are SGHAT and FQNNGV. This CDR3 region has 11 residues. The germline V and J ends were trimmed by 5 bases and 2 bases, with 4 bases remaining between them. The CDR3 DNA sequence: TGTGCCAGCAGCCACACCTACGAGCAGTACTTC. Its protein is CASSHTYEQYF.

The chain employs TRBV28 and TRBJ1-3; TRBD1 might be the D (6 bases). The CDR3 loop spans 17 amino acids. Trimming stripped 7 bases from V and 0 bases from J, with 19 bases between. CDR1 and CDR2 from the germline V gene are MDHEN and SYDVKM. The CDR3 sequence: CASIKGGRLISGNTIYF. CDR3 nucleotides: TGTGCCAGCATCAAGGGGGGCAGACTTATCTCTGGAAACACCATATATTTT.

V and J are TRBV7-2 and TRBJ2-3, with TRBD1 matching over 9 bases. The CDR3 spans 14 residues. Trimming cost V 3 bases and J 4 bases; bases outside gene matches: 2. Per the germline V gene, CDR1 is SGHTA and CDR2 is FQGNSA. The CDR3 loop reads CASSLDRGSDTQYF. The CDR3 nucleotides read TGTGCCAGCAGCTTGGACAGGGGATCAGATACGCAGTATTTT.

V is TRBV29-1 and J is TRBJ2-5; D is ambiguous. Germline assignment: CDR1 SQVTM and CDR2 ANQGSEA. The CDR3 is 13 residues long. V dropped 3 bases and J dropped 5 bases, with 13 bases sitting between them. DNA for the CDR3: TGCAGCGTTGAGAGAGCTCTCGGGGAGACCCAGTACTTC. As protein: CSVERALGETQYF.

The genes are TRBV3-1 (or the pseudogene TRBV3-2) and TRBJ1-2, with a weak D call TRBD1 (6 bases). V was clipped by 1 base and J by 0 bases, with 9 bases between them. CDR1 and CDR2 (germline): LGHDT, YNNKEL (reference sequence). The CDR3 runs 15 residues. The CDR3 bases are TGTGCCAGCAGCCAAGGAGGGGGGGCTAACTATGGCTACACCTTC. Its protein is CASSQGGGANYGYTF.

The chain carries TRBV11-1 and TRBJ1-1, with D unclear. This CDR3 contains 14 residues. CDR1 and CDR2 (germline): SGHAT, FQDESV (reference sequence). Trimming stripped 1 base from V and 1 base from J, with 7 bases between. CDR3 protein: CASSLGTGNTEAFF. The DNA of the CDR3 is TGTGCCAGCAGCTTAGGGACGGGGAACACTGAAGCTTTCTTT.

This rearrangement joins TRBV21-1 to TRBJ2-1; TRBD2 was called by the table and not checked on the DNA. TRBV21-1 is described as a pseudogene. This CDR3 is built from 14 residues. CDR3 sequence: CASTTGSLYNEQFF. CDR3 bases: TGTGCCAGTACGACTGGGAGTCTCTACAATGAGCAGTTCTTC.

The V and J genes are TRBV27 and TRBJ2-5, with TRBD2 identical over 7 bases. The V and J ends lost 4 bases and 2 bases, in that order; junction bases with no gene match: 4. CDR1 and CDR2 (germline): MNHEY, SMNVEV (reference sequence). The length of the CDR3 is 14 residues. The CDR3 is CASSSLGGQETQYF. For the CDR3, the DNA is TGTGCCAGCAGTTCACTGGGGGGGCAAGAGACCCAGTACTTC.

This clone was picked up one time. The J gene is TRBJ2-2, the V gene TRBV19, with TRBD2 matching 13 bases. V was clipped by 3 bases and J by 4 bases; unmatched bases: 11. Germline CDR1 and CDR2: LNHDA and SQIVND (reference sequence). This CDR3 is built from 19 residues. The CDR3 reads CASSIGILAGGLATGELFF. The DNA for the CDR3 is TGTGCCAGTAGTATTGGGATACTAGCGGGGGGGCTGGCCACCGGGGAGCTGTTTTTT. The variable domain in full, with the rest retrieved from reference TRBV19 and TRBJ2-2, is DGGITQSPKYLFRKEGQNVTLSCEQNLNHDAMYWYRQDPGQGLRLIYYSQIVNDFQKGDIAEGYSVSREKKESFPLTVTSAQKNPTAFYLCASSIGILAGGLATGELFFGEGSRLTVL.

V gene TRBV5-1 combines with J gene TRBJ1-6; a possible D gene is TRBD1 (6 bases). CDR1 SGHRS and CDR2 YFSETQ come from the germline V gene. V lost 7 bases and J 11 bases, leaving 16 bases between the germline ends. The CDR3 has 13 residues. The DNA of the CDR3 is TGCGCCAGCCAGATCAAGGGGGTCACACCCCTCCACTTT. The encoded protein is CASQIKGVTPLHF.

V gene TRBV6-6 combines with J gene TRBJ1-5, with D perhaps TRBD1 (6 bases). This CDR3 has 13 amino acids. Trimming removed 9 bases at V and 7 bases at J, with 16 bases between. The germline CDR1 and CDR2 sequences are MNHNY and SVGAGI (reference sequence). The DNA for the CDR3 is TGTGCCAGTACAGGGAACTTTCAACAGCCCCAGCATTTT. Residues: CASTGNFQQPQHF.

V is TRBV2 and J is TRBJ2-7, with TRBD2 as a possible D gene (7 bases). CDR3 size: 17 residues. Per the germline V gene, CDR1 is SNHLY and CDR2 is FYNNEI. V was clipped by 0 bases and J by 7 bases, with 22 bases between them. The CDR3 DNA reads TGTGCCAGCAGTGAAGCTGGGGCGGGGGCCATGGTAAGGGAGCAGTACTTC. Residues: CASSEAGAGAMVREQYF.

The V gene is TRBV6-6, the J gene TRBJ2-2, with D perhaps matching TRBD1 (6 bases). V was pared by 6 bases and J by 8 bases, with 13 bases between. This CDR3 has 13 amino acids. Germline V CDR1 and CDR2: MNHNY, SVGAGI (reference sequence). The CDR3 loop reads CASRRQVRGELFF. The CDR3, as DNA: TGTGCCAGCAGGCGACAGGTCAGGGGGGAGCTGTTTTTT.

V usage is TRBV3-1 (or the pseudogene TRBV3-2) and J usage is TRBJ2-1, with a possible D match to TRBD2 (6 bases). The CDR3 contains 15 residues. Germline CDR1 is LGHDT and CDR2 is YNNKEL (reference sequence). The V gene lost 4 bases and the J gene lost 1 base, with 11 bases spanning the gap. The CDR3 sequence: CASSRTTKSYNEQFF. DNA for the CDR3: TGTGCCAGCAGCCGGACTACCAAGTCCTACAATGAGCAGTTCTTC.

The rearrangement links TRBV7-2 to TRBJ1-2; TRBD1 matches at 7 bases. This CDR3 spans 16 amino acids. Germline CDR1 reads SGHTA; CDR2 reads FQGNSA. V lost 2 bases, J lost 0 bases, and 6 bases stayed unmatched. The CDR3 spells CASSLSPGQANYGYTF. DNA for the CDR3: TGTGCCAGCAGCTTAAGCCCTGGACAGGCTAACTATGGCTACACCTTC.

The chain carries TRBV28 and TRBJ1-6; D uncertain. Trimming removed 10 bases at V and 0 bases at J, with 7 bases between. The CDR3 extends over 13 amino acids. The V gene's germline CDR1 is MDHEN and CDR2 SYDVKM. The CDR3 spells CATSSSYNSPLHF. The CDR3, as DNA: TGTGCCACCTCAAGCTCCTATAATTCACCCCTCCACTTT.

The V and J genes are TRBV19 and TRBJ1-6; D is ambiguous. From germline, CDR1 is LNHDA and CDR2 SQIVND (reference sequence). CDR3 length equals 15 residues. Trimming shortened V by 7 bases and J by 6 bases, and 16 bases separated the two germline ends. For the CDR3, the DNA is TGTGCCAGTAAAGAAGAAAGGGTTCCTAATTCACCCCTCCACTTT. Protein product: CASKEERVPNSPLHF.